This TCR beta chain emerged from a study of T cell responses to AZD1222 COVID-19 vaccine (dated by TCRdb to about 2021). Study-level background: TCR sequencing covered over 230 trial participants: 200 to 210 given two doses of AZD1222 and approximately 26 given two doses of MenACWY control vaccine. Trial participants were enrolled by age into subgroups of 18-55, 56-69 and 70-plus years, and 148, 28 and 57 TCR-sequenced participants, respectively, were included in these subgroups. The research as a whole found: Reportedly, close to half of the unique spike-specific TCRs recognized epitopes lying outside the regions that are mutated in the B.1.351 and B.1.1.7 variants. The whole spike protein was spanned by vaccine-associated CD4 TCRs, and dominant responses were seen in regions 160-218 and 743-854. Spike-specific TCR breadth and depth rose significantly after two AZD1222 doses compared with day 0 and with MenACWY recipients. No day 14 peak-response samples were available, so repertoires were characterized only after the peak T cell response. In the small 56-69-year group, the increase in depth fell short of significance, most likely because of low power. Only five to seven AZD1222 recipients were SARS-CoV-2 seropositive at baseline, limiting conclusions about previously exposed vaccinees. Participants were mostly white British and included more females than males, and it was suggested by the authors that clonal diversity may have been underestimated.

On this clone: The target of this receptor is not known. Base qualities are not at hand, and no much larger clone is one base apart.

In light of the paper, this sample's time point label describes: about 28 days (+/-7) after the second vaccine dose. AZD1222 recipients with second doses at about 4 weeks or about 12 weeks were pooled, because spike-specific TCR depth and breadth did not differ between schedules. Vaccinee samples came from UK trials COV001 and COV002, including a single-blind randomized controlled phase 2/3 trial of AZD1222 (ChAdOx1 nCoV-19) in healthy adults. For TCRbeta chain sequencing, PBMC samples were collected from trial participants at day 0 and at day 28 after the second dose. The CDR3 regions of human TCRbeta chains were analyzed by immunosequencing. The paper's processing steps were these. Repertoire TCRs were checked for matches against a reference library of SARS-CoV-2-specific TCRs that had been generated using the MIRA antigen-specificity platform. Breadth meant the fraction of unique TCRs that were SARS-CoV-2-associated, whereas depth meant the fraction of total T cells that were SARS-CoV-2-associated. Using the MIRA data, each spike-specific TCR was mapped to the spike region that the TCR reacts to and placed in a CD4 or CD8 class. Log10-transformed breadth and depth values were compared by one-way ANOVA with Sidak's multiple comparisons tests. TCRdb took this table from immuneACCESS and kept in-frame rearrangements with V and J called. Such tables lack part of the clones; where checked against another copy, unresolved V genes explain under half of the gap, and the rest is unexplained. The DNA gave D and trimming, while V, J and clone size come from that table. This sample comprises under 35,000 clones, 88% of them detected only once. The top ten clonotypes cover approximately 15% of the sample.

The junction carries 4 bases between V and J, which are trimmed by 6 bases and 4 bases respectively. From cysteine to phenylalanine, the CDR3 is 11 amino acids long. The kept DNA is CDR3 alone, 33 bases in frame from the first base. CDR1 and CDR2 are drawn from the germline V gene: KGHDR, SFDVKD. This TCR was recovered from an adult who received the AZD1222 COVID-19 vaccine. The material sequenced was peripheral blood, taken 28 days after the second AZD1222 dose. The V and J genes are TRBV24-1 and TRBJ2-3; there is no confident call for the D gene. For the CDR3, the sequence is CATSLADTQYF. The DNA reads as follows: TGTGCCACCAGTTTAGCAGATACGCAGTATTTT.